The 10 T cell receptor beta chains reported below all come from one sample, sequenced in a study of post-analysis software for immune sequencing data. TCR beta libraries were prepared from cDNA with unique molecular identifiers. TCRdb used MiXCR to reprocess the PCR reads, holding one entry per CDR3 protein. Of hundreds of thousands of distinct CDR3 sequences detected, 30% appear once; the ten largest clones hold more than 0.55%. Regarding the study as a whole: Four or five TRBV segments, TRBV5-6, TRBV5-1 and TRBV20-1 among them, were found more frequent in patients than controls.

Their target antigens are unknown. Input material: blood. The receptors originated from a girl under 18 with multiple sclerosis.

CDR3 DNA sequence: TGTGCCAGGCGACCCGACGGGGACCGCCACAATGAGCAGTTCTTC. This sequence encodes CARRPDGDRHNEQFF. This sequence joins TRBV19 and TRBJ2-1; either TRBD1 or TRBD2 may fit D (5 bases each). Germline CDR1 LNHDA, CDR2 SQIVND (reference sequence). The CDR3 consists of 15 residues. Trimming left V 9 bases short and J 5 bases short, with 20 bases between. Full variable domain (remainder filled in from reference TRBV19 and TRBJ2-1): DGGITQSPKYLFRKEGQNVTLSCEQNLNHDAMYWYRQDPGQGLRLIYYSQIVNDFQKGDIAEGYSVSREKKESFPLTVTSAQKNPTAFYLCARRPDGDRHNEQFFGPGTRLTVL.

This chain joins TRBV2 and TRBJ2-7; tentative D call: TRBD2 (5 bases). CDR1 and CDR2 from the germline V gene are SNHLY and FYNNEI. The CDR3 contains 14 residues. Trimming removed 7 bases at V and 0 bases at J, with 13 bases between. CDR3 sequence: CASTARGHSYEQYF. As DNA, the CDR3 is TGTGCCAGCACGGCGAGAGGGCACTCCTACGAGCAGTACTTC.

Only one count was recorded for this clonotype. The germline gene is not matched at one end of the junction; a read error may be the cause. This rearrangement joins TRBV7-9 to TRBJ2-3; D is unclear. This CDR3 contains 13 residues. CDR1 and CDR2 from the germline V gene are SEHNR and FQNEAQ (reference sequence). The CDR3 region is CASSLERPDTQYF. In DNA form, the CDR3 reads TGTGCCAGCAGTTTAGAACGGCCAGATACGCAGTATTTT.

The V and J genes are TRBV7-9 and TRBJ1-1; 7 bases match TRBD1. Germline V gene lookup returns CDR1 SEHNR and CDR2 FQNEAQ (reference sequence). The CDR3 has 14 residues. The V gene end was trimmed by 5 bases and the J gene end by 4 bases; junction bases not matched to a gene: 7. The CDR3: CASSRNDRVTEAFF. In nucleotides, the CDR3 is TGTGCCAGCAGCCGGAACGACAGGGTCACTGAAGCTTTCTTT.

The chain uses TRBV3-1 and TRBJ2-7, with TRBD1 matching over 7 bases. The J call is uncertain, as TRBJ2-5 better fits the DNA end. CDR3 length: 14 amino acids. Germline CDR1 reads LGHDT; CDR2 reads YNNKEL (reference sequence). CDR3: CASSQGTGGETQYF. Written as DNA, the CDR3 is TGTGCCAGCAGCCAAGGGACAGGAGGAGAGACCCAGTACTTC.

In this sample, this clonotype turned up a few times. The chain employs TRBV20-1 and TRBJ2-5, with a tentative D call TRBD1 (6 bases). The germline V gene has CDR1 DFQATT and CDR2 SNEGSKA (reference sequence). The V end was cut by 6 bases, the J end by 5 bases, with 22 bases between. The CDR3 runs 15 residues. The CDR3 here is CSARPFGIQGETQYF. CDR3 in DNA: TGCAGTGCCCGCCCATTCGGGATTCAGGGGGAGACCCAGTACTTC.

There are many counts of this clonotype. The genes are TRBV5-1 and TRBJ2-1; 8 bases are shared with TRBD1. Germline V gives CDR1 SGHRS, CDR2 YFSETQ. Losses at the gene ends were 6 bases for V and 2 bases for J; bases not matched to a gene: 10. The CDR3 consists of 16 residues. CDR3 bases: TGCGCCAGCATGCGCACAGGGGGATCAACCTACAATGAGCAGTTCTTC. Encoded protein: CASMRTGGSTYNEQFF.

This sequence joins TRBV7-2 and TRBJ2-1, with D perhaps being TRBD1 or TRBD2 (5 bases each). The CDR3 loop spans 13 amino acids. Germline lookup yields CDR1 SGHTA and CDR2 FQGNSA. V dropped 5 bases and J dropped 10 bases, with 15 bases sitting between them. The chain's CDR3 is CASSPGLAGEQFF. The CDR3 region has the DNA TGTGCCAGCAGCCCAGGGCTAGCCGGCGAGCAGTTCTTC.

This clonotype was observed a handful of times. The rearrangement joins TRBV7-6 to TRBJ2-5; TRBD2 is a possible D gene (5 bases). The CDR3 consists of 16 residues. The germline gives CDR1 SGHVS, CDR2 FNYEAQ. V dropped 3 bases and J dropped 2 bases, with 16 bases sitting between them. The CDR3 DNA reads as TGTGCCAGCAGCTTCTTACCTCGGGGTGCACAAGAGACCCAGTACTTC. Its translation: CASSFLPRGAQETQYF.

This chain uses TRBV7-9 with TRBJ2-3; 8 bases map to TRBD2. Germline V lookup: CDR1 SEHNR, CDR2 FQNEAQ (reference sequence). The CDR3 totals 16 residues. The ends lost 8 bases at V and 1 base at J; junction bases unmatched: 11. This chain's CDR3 is CASLLLGRGGTDTQYF. The CDR3 bases are TGTGCCAGCCTCTTGCTTGGGCGGGGGGGCACAGATACGCAGTATTTT.